This paragraph reports one T cell receptor (beta chain). The data were obtained in a study of OX40 agonist ivuxolimab in advanced cancers. Measured with immunoSEQ multiplex PCR; TCRdb has only the in-frame clones, and not every one. The sample gives around 92,000 clones, 94% of which show up once; roughly 0.17% is in the top ten. The V gene's germline CDR1 is SGDLS and CDR2 YYNGEE. The CDR3 is 15 residues long. V shed 9 bases and J shed 4 bases, with 19 bases lying between them. Sequenced material: CD4+ or CD8+ T cells sorted from blood, taken in a trial of the OX40 agonist ivuxolimab. This TCR came from an adult with an advanced solid tumor such as melanoma, head and neck, liver or kidney cancer. This chain links TRBV9 with TRBJ2-2; tentatively, D is TRBD1 (6 bases). Here the CDR3 DNA reads TGTGCCACCTCTCGAGGGGGAAAAATCACCGGGGAGCTGTTTTTT. This encodes CATSRGGKITGELFF.